What follows are 24 T cell receptor beta chains derived from one specimen sequenced in a study of T cell repertoires in cytomegalovirus infection. What these receptors recognize is not known. TCRdb re-analysed the reads in MiXCR, keeping a single row per CDR3 protein. The sample has 450,000 to 600,000 distinct CDR3 sequences, approximately 46% seen once. The sequenced sample was cultured PBMCs, obtained from culture after CMV antigen stimulation. Source of these receptors: a human donor in good health (CMV status not recorded). Some clones in this sample may be carry-over from other donors' samples.

The chain is built from TRBV7-2 and TRBJ2-2; 15 nucleotides agree with TRBD2. The CDR3 extends over 17 amino acids. J gave up 7 bases and V 5 bases, and 8 bases lay outside the gene matches. Germline assignment: CDR1 SGHTA and CDR2 FQGNSA. The CDR3 reads CASSPRTSGRAGGELFF. CDR3 DNA sequence: TGTGCCAGCAGCCCAAGGACTAGCGGGAGGGCGGGCGGGGAGCTGTTTTTT.

This clonotype was observed many times. The rearrangement links TRBV7-2 to TRBJ2-1; perhaps D is TRBD1 or TRBD2 (5 bases each). V lost 5 bases, J lost 4 bases, and 9 bases lay in between. The germline CDR1 and CDR2 sequences are SGHTA and FQGNSA. CDR3 length equals 13 residues. CDR3 region: CASSLGEYNEQFF. DNA of the CDR3: TGTGCCAGCAGCCTGGGGGAGTACAATGAGCAGTTCTTC. Complete variable domain (other parts from reference TRBV7-2 and TRBJ2-1): GAGVSQSPSNKVTEKGKDVELRCDPISGHTALYWYRQSLGQGLEFLIYFQGNSAPDKSGLPSDRFSAERTGGSVSTLTIQRTQQEDSAVYLCASSLGEYNEQFFGPGTRLTVL.

The rearrangement joins TRBV7-9 to TRBJ2-4; tentatively, D is TRBD2 (6 bases). Germline V gene data show CDR1 as SEHNR and CDR2 as FQNEAQ (reference sequence). V was shortened by 1 base and J by 2 bases, with 18 bases between the two germline ends. This CDR3 is built from 18 residues. As DNA, the CDR3 is TGTGCCAGCAGCTTAGAGTCCGGGGGTAGCGCCTCCAAAAACATTCAGTACTTC. Encoded protein: CASSLESGGSASKNIQYF.

This clonotype was recorded at least ten times. The chain couples TRBV12-3 or TRBV12-4 to TRBJ2-7; either TRBD1 or TRBD2 may supply D (5 bases each). Trimming stripped 3 bases from V and 2 bases from J, with 8 bases between. The CDR3 runs to 13 residues. The CDR3 region is CASSLGEPYEQYF. The CDR3 region has the DNA TGTGCCAGCAGTTTGGGGGAGCCCTACGAGCAGTACTTC.

This clonotype was detected only a few times. This chain connects TRBV5-1 to TRBJ2-2; D might be TRBD2 (5 bases). Trimming left V 1 base short and J 2 bases short, with 9 bases between. In germline, CDR1 is SGHRS, CDR2 YFSETQ. This CDR3 spans 15 amino acids. CDR3 region: CASSLPLANTGELFF. As DNA, the CDR3 is TGCGCCAGCAGCTTGCCCCTAGCAAACACCGGGGAGCTGTTTTTT.

As DNA, the CDR3 is TGTGCCAGCAGCCAGACACAAAGCAATCAGCCCCAGCATTTT. The encoded protein is CASSQTQSNQPQHF. The V gene is TRBV7-2, the J gene TRBJ1-5; D is unclear. CDR1 and CDR2 (germline): SGHTA, FQGNSA. The CDR3 spans 14 residues. The V end was cut by 5 bases, the J end by 1 base, with 9 bases between.

The genes are TRBV19 and TRBJ2-2; no clear D. This CDR3 is built from 16 residues. Per the germline V gene, CDR1 is LNHDA and CDR2 is SQIVND (reference sequence). V was cut by 3 bases and J by 7 bases, with 18 bases left in between. CDR3 DNA: TGTGCCAGTAGTATTCTGGTTACTGGATCAGGCGGGGAGCTGTTTTTT. Protein sequence: CASSILVTGSGGELFF.

This clonotype was seen only a few times. The V gene is TRBV7-9, the J gene TRBJ2-3, with 10 positions matching TRBD2. V lost 5 bases to trimming and J lost 4 bases; unmatched junction nucleotides: 6. Germline V gene lookup returns CDR1 SEHNR and CDR2 FQNEAQ (reference sequence). The CDR3 loop spans 15 amino acids. The CDR3 sequence: CASSPAGGGADTQYF. Written as DNA, the CDR3 is TGTGCCAGCAGCCCAGCGGGAGGGGGAGCAGATACGCAGTATTTT.

J is TRBJ2-7 and V is TRBV18; TRBD2 matches at 12 bases. Germline V gene data show CDR1 as KGHSH and CDR2 as LQKENI. V lost 3 bases and J lost 2; bases outside the gene matches: 5. This CDR3 spans 16 amino acids. The CDR3 reads CASSPSTSGRPYEQYF. The CDR3, as DNA: TGTGCCAGCTCACCCTCTACTAGCGGGAGGCCCTACGAGCAGTACTTC.

The chain joins TRBV12-3 or TRBV12-4 to TRBJ2-3, with 7 bases that match TRBD2. V gave up 8 bases and J gave up 6 bases; unmatched junction bases: 14. The CDR3 runs to 15 residues. The CDR3 DNA sequence: TGTGCCAGCGAGGCGGGAGAGTCCTCCACGGATACGCAGTATTTT. This codes for CASEAGESSTDTQYF.

This clonotype has more than one count but fewer than ten. The chain uses TRBV7-8 and TRBJ1-1, with 9 bases matching TRBD1. J was trimmed by 4 bases and V by 2 bases; bases with no gene match: 5. CDR3 size: 15 residues. Germline CDR1 SGHVS, CDR2 FQNEAQ. The CDR3 DNA follows: TGTGCCAGCAGCTTATCCTCGACAGGGGGCACTGAAGCTTTCTTT. Protein sequence: CASSLSSTGGTEAFF.

V usage is TRBV7-2 and J usage is TRBJ1-1; D is ambiguous. Trimming took off 1 base at V and 4 bases at J, with 10 bases between the two ends. The CDR3 runs 14 residues. Per germline, CDR1 SGHTA and CDR2 FQGNSA. CDR3 sequence (DNA): TGTGCCAGCAGCTTAGGGGCGGGGATCACTGAAGCTTTCTTT. Amino acid sequence: CASSLGAGITEAFF.

This clonotype has a handful of counts. The chain couples TRBV7-2 to TRBJ2-5; 12 bases map to TRBD2. The length of the CDR3 is 16 residues. From germline, CDR1 is SGHTA and CDR2 FQGNSA. With V trimmed by 4 bases and J by 2 bases, 5 bases remained unmatched. The CDR3 here is CASSSRTSGTQETQYF. The CDR3 DNA follows: TGTGCCAGCAGCTCCCGGACTAGCGGGACTCAAGAGACCCAGTACTTC.

The chain joins TRBV6-6 to TRBJ2-5; D may be TRBD2 (7 bases). This CDR3 region has 15 residues. The germline V gene encodes CDR1 MNHNY and CDR2 SVGAGI (reference sequence). The V end was cut by 8 bases, the J end by 5 bases, with 21 bases between. This CDR3 reads CASRGREYGRETQYF. Here the CDR3 DNA reads TGTGCCAGCCGGGGGCGGGAGTACGGCCGGGAGACCCAGTACTTC.

This clonotype was detected many times. Sequence at one end of the junction differs from germline and may be a read error. The chain has TRBV12-3 or TRBV12-4 and TRBJ1-1, with TRBD1 as a possible D gene (6 bases). The CDR3 spans 13 residues. This CDR3 reads CASSLGGDTEAFF. The CDR3 DNA follows: TGTGCCAGCAGCTTAGGGGGGGACACTGAAGCTTTCTTT.

The CDR3 reads CASSLDSGGAWETQYF. The CDR3 region has the DNA TGTGCCAGCAGCTTAGATAGCGGGGGGGCCTGGGAGACCCAGTACTTC. This chain links TRBV11-2 with TRBJ2-5; 11 positions match TRBD2. CDR3 length equals 16 residues. Germline V CDR1 and CDR2: SGHAT, FQNNGV. V lost 0 bases and J lost 5; bases outside the gene matches: 5.

This clonotype was seen more than once but under ten times. The chain uses TRBV19 and TRBJ2-1; D is unclear. The CDR3 sequence is 14 residues long. V lost 5 bases to trimming and J lost 1 base, with 9 bases between them. Germline-derived CDR1 and CDR2 are LNHDA and SQIVND (reference sequence). The CDR3 sequence is CASSVSKSYNEQFF. CDR3 bases: TGTGCCAGTAGTGTCAGCAAGTCCTACAATGAGCAGTTCTTC.

This clonotype was counted a single time. The chain combines TRBV5-1 with TRBJ1-2; D unclear. Trimming cost V 4 bases and J 4 bases, with 20 bases left between them. The CDR3 covers 16 residues. Germline V gene data show CDR1 as SGHRS and CDR2 as YFSETQ. The CDR3 DNA is TGCGCCAGCAGCCCCCGAGCTTCCGGTTACCTCTATGGCTACACCTTC. It is translated as CASSPRASGYLYGYTF. Together with reference TRBV5-1 and TRBJ1-2, the CDR3 gives the full variable domain: KAGVTQTPRYLIKTRGQQVTLSCSPISGHRSVSWYQQTPGQGLQFLFEYFSETQRNKGNFPGRFSGRQFSNSRSEMNVSTLELGDSALYLCASSPRASGYLYGYTFGSGTRLTVV.

There are a few counts of this clonotype. This chain uses TRBV12-3 or TRBV12-4 with TRBJ1-6; D is unclear. Trimming pared 4 bases from V and 5 bases from J, leaving 6 bases between. The CDR3 loop spans 13 amino acids. CDR3: CASSWTNNSPLHF. CDR3 DNA sequence: TGTGCCAGCAGTTGGACCAATAATTCACCCCTCCACTTT.

V gene TRBV6-2 or TRBV6-3 combines with J gene TRBJ2-7; no definite D call. The CDR3 covers 12 residues. V lost 0 bases and J 6 bases, leaving 6 bases between the germline ends. Germline V gene sequence: CDR1 MNHEY, CDR2 SVGEGT. For the CDR3, the DNA is TGTGCCAGCAGTTACTCAATGATCGAGCAGTACTTC. Translating gives CASSYSMIEQYF.

The V and J genes are TRBV4-2 and TRBJ2-2; 11 bases agree with TRBD2. This CDR3 has 19 residues. The trim removed 6 bases at V and 0 bases at J, leaving 12 bases unmatched. CDR1 is LGHNA, CDR2 YNFKEQ, per germline. The CDR3 DNA reads as TGTGCCAGCAGAGACGCAGGGCTAGCGGGGGGCACGAACACCGGGGAGCTGTTTTTT. As protein: CASRDAGLAGGTNTGELFF.

The gene calls are TRBV20-1 and TRBJ2-7, with TRBD2 identical over 13 bases. The junction had 5 bases not matched to a gene; V was cut back by 6 bases and J by 0 bases. This CDR3 spans 15 amino acids. Germline CDR1 is DFQATT and CDR2 is SNEGSKA (reference sequence). The CDR3 DNA is TGCAGTGCAAAGACTAGCGGGGGGACCTCCTACGAGCAGTACTTC. This gives the protein CSAKTSGGTSYEQYF.

This clonotype was seen a single time. This sequence joins TRBV20-1 and TRBJ2-7; no clear D. This CDR3 spans 15 amino acids. The germline gives CDR1 DFQATT, CDR2 SNEGSKA (reference sequence). V lost 0 bases, J lost 2 bases, and 14 bases lay in between. The CDR3 sequence: CSARDPSVGPYEQYF. DNA of the CDR3: TGCAGTGCTAGAGACCCCTCGGTTGGTCCCTACGAGCAGTACTTC.

The gene calls are TRBV7-6 and TRBJ2-2; 8 positions agree with TRBD2. Germline V gene lookup returns CDR1 SGHVS and CDR2 FNYEAQ. J was trimmed by 3 bases and V by 5 bases; bases with no gene match: 8. The CDR3 length is 16 residues. The CDR3 DNA reads TGTGCCAGCAGCACGCGACTAGCGCGGGACACCGGGGAGCTGTTTTTT. Protein sequence: CASSTRLARDTGELFF.